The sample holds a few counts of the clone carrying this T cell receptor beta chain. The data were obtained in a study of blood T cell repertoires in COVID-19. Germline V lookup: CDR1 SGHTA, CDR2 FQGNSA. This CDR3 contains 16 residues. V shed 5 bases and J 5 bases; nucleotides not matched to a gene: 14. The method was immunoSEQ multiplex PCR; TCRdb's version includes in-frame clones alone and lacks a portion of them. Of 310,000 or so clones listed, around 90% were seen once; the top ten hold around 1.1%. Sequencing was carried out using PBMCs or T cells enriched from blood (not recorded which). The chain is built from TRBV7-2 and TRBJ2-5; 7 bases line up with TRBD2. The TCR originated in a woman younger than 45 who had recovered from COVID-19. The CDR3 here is CASSLGGRALTETQYF. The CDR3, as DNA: TGTGCCAGCAGCCTCGGGGGGAGGGCCCTCACTGAGACCCAGTACTTC.